Below, 4 T cell receptor beta chains from the same sample are listed, as sequenced in a study of blood T cell repertoires in COVID-19. Assay used: immunoSEQ multiplex PCR; TCRdb lists only in-frame clones, some missing. The sample contains roughly 50,000 clones, roughly 79% of which appear only once. The sequenced material came from peripheral blood. These receptors all stem from a human donor with active or convalescent COVID-19. The donor label of this sample is uncertain.

This clone was found once. The gene calls are TRBV12-3 or TRBV12-4 and TRBJ2-7; 9 bases fit TRBD1. The CDR3 covers 13 residues. V lost 7 bases and J lost 3; bases outside the gene matches: 4. For the CDR3, the DNA is TGTGCCAGCAACCGGGACAGGGTCTACGAGCAGTACTTC. Translating it yields CASNRDRVYEQYF.

This chain connects TRBV5-1 to TRBJ2-5; a possible D gene is TRBD2 (6 bases). With 4 bases removed from V and 5 bases from J, the gap between germline ends came to 12 bases. The CDR3 length is 13 residues. The germline CDR1 and CDR2 sequences are SGHRS and YFSETQ. The CDR3: CASSQGGEETQYF. For the CDR3, the DNA is TGCGCCAGCAGCCAGGGCGGGGAGGAGACCCAGTACTTC.

The V gene is TRBV5-1, the J gene TRBJ2-1; 8 bases align to TRBD1. Losses at the gene ends were 2 bases for V and 5 bases for J; bases not matched to a gene: 6. CDR3 size: 15 residues. Germline CDR1 is SGHRS and CDR2 is YFSETQ. CDR3 DNA sequence: TGCGCCAGCAGCTTAACAGGGGGTGGTCACAATGAGCAGTTCTTC. Its protein is CASSLTGGGHNEQFF.

The chain links TRBV5-1 to TRBJ2-7; D gene unclear. Trimming removed 1 base at V and 0 bases at J, with 11 bases between. Germline V gene lookup returns CDR1 SGHRS and CDR2 YFSETQ. This CDR3 region has 15 residues. CDR3 sequence (DNA): TGCGCCAGCAGCTTGTTCGGTTTTAGCTCCTACGAGCAGTACTTC. The encoded protein is CASSLFGFSSYEQYF.